The next 32 T cell receptor beta chains were all read from a single sample in a study of T cells after yellow fever vaccination (dated by TCRdb to the late 2010s). Library method: 5' RACE. The sequencer listed for this sample is Illumina NovaSeq 6000. The public reads were reanalyzed by TCRdb: fastp trimming at Q25, MiXCR alignment, in-frame beta chains only. Here each entry gathers all rows of one CDR3 protein and keeps the most common genes and DNA. The sample records 400,000 or so distinct CDR3 sequences, around 20% of which are singletons. Of the sample, 15% to 20% is held by the ten largest clones. The sample's treatment or condition label, in plain terms: live attenuated yellow fever vaccine strain. This specimen consisted of PBMCs, obtained before the yellow fever booster vaccination. The receptors were sampled from a man aged 18-30 years who received the YFV17D yellow fever vaccine.

This clonotype appeared a few times. J is TRBJ1-1 and V is TRBV11-2, with unresolved D. V was shortened by 3 bases and J by 0 bases, with 11 bases between the two germline ends. The CDR3 runs to 15 residues. Germline V lookup: CDR1 SGHAT, CDR2 FQNNGV. CDR3 sequence (DNA): TGTGCCAGCAGCTTTCCCGTCCGCCTGAACACTGAAGCTTTCTTT. This gives the protein CASSFPVRLNTEAFF.

This clonotype has just a few counts. The rearrangement joins TRBV7-2 to TRBJ2-2, with D maybe TRBD1 (6 bases). Germline CDR1 and CDR2: SGHTA and FQGNSA. This CDR3 region has 15 residues. V lost 5 bases, J lost 5 bases, and 15 bases lay in between. The CDR3 loop reads CASSAQGMGTGELFF. The CDR3 DNA reads TGTGCCAGCAGCGCACAGGGAATGGGAACCGGGGAGCTGTTTTTT.

The chain recombines TRBV7-6 with TRBJ1-2; D uncertain. Germline V lookup: CDR1 SGHVS, CDR2 FNYEAQ. V was shortened by 5 bases and J by 2 bases, with 15 bases between the two germline ends. This CDR3 is 15 amino acids long. The CDR3: CASSNGDRANYGYTF. CDR3 sequence (DNA): TGTGCCAGCAGCAACGGTGATCGGGCGAACTATGGCTACACCTTC. Looking up the rest from reference TRBV7-6 and TRBJ1-2 gives the full variable domain: GAGVSQSPRYKVTKRGQDVALRCDPISGHVSLYWYRQALGQGPEFLTYFNYEAQQDKSGLPNDRFSAERPEGSISTLTIQRTEQRDSAMYRCASSNGDRANYGYTFGSGTRLTVV.

The CDR3, as DNA: TGTGCCAGCACCGACGGGGGGCTATTGATTACGCAGTATTTT. Amino acids: CASTDGGLLITQYF. The chain employs TRBV6-2 or TRBV6-3 and TRBJ2-3; D may be TRBD2 (7 bases). The CDR3 runs to 14 residues. The germline CDR1 and CDR2 sequences are MNHEY and SVGEGT. The V end lost 7 bases, the J end lost 8 bases, and 19 bases lay between the germline ends.

The chain links TRBV5-5 to TRBJ2-7; the D gene is possibly TRBD1 (6 bases). Germline values: CDR1 SGHKS, CDR2 YYEKEE (reference sequence). The CDR3 covers 14 residues. Trimming cost V 7 bases and J 0 bases, with 14 bases left between them. CDR3 protein: CASGDRMSSYEQYF. The CDR3 nucleotides read TGTGCCAGCGGAGACAGGATGAGCTCCTACGAGCAGTACTTC.

This clonotype showed up many times. This chain joins TRBV5-6 and TRBJ2-3; D not resolved. CDR1 SGHDT and CDR2 YYEEEE come from the germline V gene. The CDR3 loop spans 14 amino acids. V lost 0 bases and J lost 0, with 5 bases in between. As DNA, the CDR3 is TGTGCCAGCAGCTTGGGACGCAGCACAGATACGCAGTATTTT. This translates into CASSLGRSTDTQYF.

The chain couples TRBV5-1 to TRBJ1-6; unclear D gene. Germline lookup yields CDR1 SGHRS and CDR2 YFSETQ. There are 16 residues in the CDR3. V was shortened by 0 bases and J by 0 bases, with 7 bases between the two germline ends. CDR3: CASSLAVVSYNSPLHF. The DNA of the CDR3 is TGCGCCAGCAGCTTGGCAGTCGTCTCCTATAATTCACCCCTCCACTTT.

The chain combines TRBV27 with TRBJ2-3; weak D call: TRBD2 (6 bases). The germline V and J ends were trimmed by 5 bases and 4 bases, with 13 bases remaining between them. Looked up from germline, CDR1 is MNHEY and CDR2 is SMNVEV (reference sequence). The length of the CDR3 is 14 residues. The CDR3 DNA reads as TGTGCCAGCAGTCAAACTAGCTGGGCAGATACGCAGTATTTT. Residues: CASSQTSWADTQYF.

A few counts support this clonotype. The CDR3 DNA sequence: TGTGCCAGCAGCTTAGTTGTGGGCCACACCGGGGAGCTGTTTTTT. It is translated as CASSLVVGHTGELFF. The V gene is TRBV7-9, the J gene TRBJ2-2; D gene uncertain. The CDR3 sequence is 15 residues long. The germline CDR1 and CDR2 sequences are SEHNR and FQNEAQ (reference sequence). Deletions cut 1 base from V and 3 bases from J, with 9 bases between.

V is TRBV5-5 and J is TRBJ1-5; the D gene is possibly TRBD1 (6 bases). Germline-derived CDR1 and CDR2 are SGHKS and YYEKEE (reference sequence). Trimming cost V 4 bases and J 6 bases, with 14 bases left between them. The CDR3 consists of 14 residues. In DNA, the CDR3 is TGTGCCAGCAGCGCGGAGGGGGGAGCTCAGCCCCAGCATTTT. Its protein product is CASSAEGGAQPQHF.

In this sample, this clonotype turned up once. The rearrangement links TRBV7-9 to TRBJ2-1, with D tentatively TRBD2 (6 bases). V was clipped by 5 bases and J by 8 bases, with 16 bases between them. The CDR3 consists of 14 residues. Per the germline V gene, CDR1 is SEHNR and CDR2 is FQNEAQ (reference sequence). The CDR3 DNA reads as TGTGCCAGCAGCAGCGGGTTCAGGGTGCATGAGCAGTTCTTC. Translated: CASSSGFRVHEQFF.

This clonotype was seen a few times. The V and J genes are TRBV7-2 and TRBJ1-2; D perhaps matches TRBD1 (5 bases). From germline, CDR1 is SGHTA and CDR2 FQGNSA. The CDR3 extends over 14 amino acids. V dropped 5 bases and J dropped 8 bases, with 18 bases sitting between them. This CDR3 reads CASSASQGLGGYTF. The CDR3 nucleotides read TGTGCCAGCAGCGCATCCCAGGGATTGGGCGGCTACACCTTC.

This chain uses TRBV15 with TRBJ1-2; D ambiguous. Trimming stripped 3 bases from V and 7 bases from J, with 21 bases between. Per the germline V gene, CDR1 is LNHNV and CDR2 is YYDKDF (reference sequence). The CDR3 is 16 residues long. The CDR3 DNA follows: TGTGCCACCAGCAGGCGGGTCGCACCTAACCCCGGTGGCTACACCTTC. Translating gives CATSRRVAPNPGGYTF.

The gene calls are TRBV7-9 and TRBJ2-6; no reliable D call. This CDR3 is built from 15 residues. Trimming took off 1 base at V and 5 bases at J, with 9 bases between the two ends. Per germline, CDR1 SEHNR and CDR2 FQNEAQ (reference sequence). The chain's CDR3 is CASSLDTLWANVLTF. CDR3 sequence (DNA): TGTGCCAGCAGCTTAGACACTCTCTGGGCCAACGTCCTGACTTTC.

This clonotype has just one count. This rearrangement joins TRBV5-1 to TRBJ2-7, with 7 bases lining up with TRBD1. This CDR3 comprises 16 residues. The germline V gene encodes CDR1 SGHRS and CDR2 YFSETQ. The junction had 8 bases not matched to a gene; V was cut back by 0 bases and J by 2 bases. CDR3 in amino acids: CASSLAPRQGTYEQYF. CDR3 DNA: TGCGCCAGCAGCTTGGCGCCCAGACAGGGCACCTACGAGCAGTACTTC.

This clonotype came up a few times. The V and J genes are TRBV20-1 and TRBJ2-3; 10 nucleotides match TRBD2. The CDR3 is 14 residues long. The V gene's germline CDR1 is DFQATT and CDR2 SNEGSKA (reference sequence). V lost 7 bases and J lost 1; bases outside the gene matches: 5. CDR3 in DNA: TGCAGTGGAAGCGGGGGGGCTGGCACAGATACGCAGTATTTT. Translated: CSGSGGAGTDTQYF.

This chain links TRBV6-1 with TRBJ2-7; a weak D match, TRBD1 (5 bases). Germline assignment: CDR1 MNHNS and CDR2 SASEGT. The CDR3 has 14 amino acids. Deletions cut 0 bases from V and 3 bases from J, with 9 bases between. In DNA form, the CDR3 reads TGTGCCAGCAGTGAAGCGCCAGGGTTCTACGAGCAGTACGTC. Translating it yields CASSEAPGFYEQYV.

This clonotype was detected only a few times. The chain recombines TRBV12-3 or TRBV12-4 with TRBJ1-1, with 8 bases that match TRBD1. Trimming took 8 bases from V and 4 from J; bases not matched to a gene: 6. CDR3 length: 13 amino acids. The CDR3 DNA sequence: TGTGCCAGCGGGGAGACAGGGGCCACTGAAGCTTTCTTT. Its protein is CASGETGATEAFF.

This chain connects TRBV5-1 to TRBJ1-2; 7 bases are shared with TRBD1. From germline, CDR1 is SGHRS and CDR2 YFSETQ. The CDR3 has 14 amino acids. With 4 bases clipped from V and 3 bases from J, the junction kept 6 bases outside the gene matches. CDR3: CASSVTGSDYGYTF. The DNA of the CDR3 is TGCGCCAGCAGCGTGACAGGGAGTGACTATGGCTACACCTTC. Together with reference TRBV5-1 and TRBJ1-2, the CDR3 gives the full variable domain: KAGVTQTPRYLIKTRGQQVTLSCSPISGHRSVSWYQQTPGQGLQFLFEYFSETQRNKGNFPGRFSGRQFSNSRSEMNVSTLELGDSALYLCASSVTGSDYGYTFGSGTRLTVV.

Only a few counts were recorded for this clonotype. V and J are TRBV11-2 and TRBJ2-7, with TRBD1 matching over 7 bases. CDR1 is SGHAT, CDR2 FQNNGV, per germline. This CDR3 is built from 14 residues. With V trimmed by 3 bases and J by 2 bases, 4 bases remained unmatched. The DNA of the CDR3 is TGTGCCAGCAGCTTCGAACAGGGGACCTACGAGCAGTACTTC. It specifies CASSFEQGTYEQYF.

This clonotype was observed a few times. This sequence joins TRBV5-1 and TRBJ2-5; 8 nucleotides line up with TRBD2. The junction had 8 bases not matched to a gene; V was cut back by 1 base and J by 6 bases. The CDR3 is 15 residues long. Germline values: CDR1 SGHRS, CDR2 YFSETQ. CDR3 nucleotides: TGCGCCAGCAGCTTGTGGTCGGGGGGGCTCCAGACCCAGTACTTC. It codes for CASSLWSGGLQTQYF.

A few counts support this clonotype. The chain joins TRBV6-5 to TRBJ1-5; TRBD1 might be the D (6 bases). Germline V gives CDR1 MNHEY, CDR2 SVGAGI. This CDR3 spans 17 amino acids. V lost 6 bases and J lost 6, with 24 bases in between. CDR3 sequence reads: CASSPASRGRWGQPQHF. CDR3 bases: TGTGCCAGCAGCCCCGCCTCTCGGGGGCGTTGGGGTCAGCCCCAGCATTTT.

This clonotype was found a few times. This sequence joins TRBV7-2 and TRBJ1-5; the D is unclear. The ends were cut back, 2 bases at V and 8 bases at J, with 10 bases in the middle. The CDR3 loop spans 13 amino acids. In germline, CDR1 is SGHTA, CDR2 FQGNSA. CDR3 nucleotide sequence: TGTGCCAGCAGCTTATCCCCTCGAGAGCCCCAGCATTTT. This sequence encodes CASSLSPREPQHF.

The rearrangement joins TRBV28 to TRBJ2-7; no firm D call. CDR1 is MDHEN, CDR2 SYDVKM, per germline. V dropped 5 bases and J dropped 3 bases, with 11 bases sitting between them. CDR3 length equals 13 residues. The CDR3 DNA sequence: TGTGCCAGCAGTGGGGTGAATGTCTACGAGCAGTACGTC. Protein product: CASSGVNVYEQYV.

DNA of the CDR3: TGTGCCAGCTCACCTCGGAACAGGGTAGACGGAAACACCATATATTTT. It yields the protein CASSPRNRVDGNTIYF. The rearrangement links TRBV18 to TRBJ1-3; TRBD1 might be the D (6 bases). The CDR3 contains 16 residues. Per the germline V gene, CDR1 is KGHSH and CDR2 is LQKENI. V was shortened by 3 bases and J by 4 bases, with 16 bases between the two germline ends.

V is TRBV5-1 and J is TRBJ2-3; D is unclear. V was trimmed by 4 bases and J by 0 bases, leaving 9 bases between them. This CDR3 region has 14 residues. The germline V gene has CDR1 SGHRS and CDR2 YFSETQ. CDR3: CASSPDASTDTQYF. The CDR3, as DNA: TGCGCCAGCAGCCCGGACGCAAGCACAGATACGCAGTATTTT.

This clonotype was picked up a small number of times. Germline and junction disagree at one end, which may indicate a read error. The V call is TRBV7-3, the J call TRBJ2-6; possibly TRBD1 for D (6 bases). CDR1 and CDR2 from the germline V gene are SGHTA and FQGTGA. CDR3 size: 15 residues. The CDR3 sequence: CASSLTGSGANVLTF. The CDR3 DNA reads as TGCGCCAGCAGCTTGACAGGCTCTGGGGCCAACGTCCTGACTTTC.

The genes are TRBV5-1 and TRBJ2-6; tentatively, D is TRBD1 (6 bases). Germline V gives CDR1 SGHRS, CDR2 YFSETQ. The ends were cut back, 4 bases at V and 0 bases at J, with 14 bases in the middle. This CDR3 has 17 residues. CDR3 coding DNA: TGCGCCAGCAGCCCAACGACAGGCTACTCTGGGGCCAACGTCCTGACTTTC. Protein sequence: CASSPTTGYSGANVLTF.

This clonotype came up many times. The V call is TRBV6-2 or TRBV6-3, the J call TRBJ2-1, with 7 positions matching TRBD2. V trimming: 6 bases; J trimming: 0 bases; junction bases outside the gene matches: 5. The germline gives CDR1 MNHEY, CDR2 SVGEGT. The CDR3 has 15 amino acids. The CDR3 nucleotides are TGTGCCAGCAGACGCGGGGGAAGCTCCTACAATGAGCAGTTCTTC. This codes for CASRRGGSSYNEQFF.

The V and J genes are TRBV20-1 and TRBJ1-2, with unresolved D. CDR1 is DFQATT and CDR2 is SNEGSKA in the germline V gene (reference sequence). Trimming removed 0 bases from V and 4 bases from J, with 18 bases in between. This CDR3 is 16 amino acids long. The CDR3 is CSARDRASRVVYGYTF. CDR3 DNA sequence: TGCAGTGCTAGAGATCGTGCCTCCCGCGTGGTCTATGGCTACACCTTC.

This clonotype was detected a few times. J is TRBJ2-7 and V is TRBV9; TRBD1 aligns across 7 bases. The germline V gene encodes CDR1 SGDLS and CDR2 YYNGEE. V lost 3 bases to trimming and J lost 0 bases; unmatched junction nucleotides: 9. This CDR3 region has 16 residues. The CDR3 nucleotides are TGTGCCAGCAGCGAGAGGCCGGGACAGAACTCCTACGAGCAGTACTTC. Translation gives CASSERPGQNSYEQYF.

V gene TRBV14 combines with J gene TRBJ2-1, with 7 bases identical to TRBD1. J lost 5 bases, V lost 4 bases, and 11 bases had no gene match. This CDR3 is 16 amino acids long. The germline CDR1 and CDR2 sequences are SGHDN and FVKESK. The CDR3 here is CASSRYPRGPNNEQFF. In nucleotides, the CDR3 is TGTGCCAGCAGCCGTTACCCTAGGGGGCCCAACAATGAGCAGTTCTTC.